This record covers a single T cell receptor beta chain. The sample originates from a study of blood T cell repertoires in COVID-19. Study details: T cells, B-cell-depleted T cells, or PBMCs provided the cDNA or gDNA that served as material.

This table comes from immunoSEQ multiplex PCR, and its TCRdb copy is limited to in-frame clones, with some not included. The sample consists of about 140,000 clones, approximately 90% of them appearing once. J gave up 0 bases and V 8 bases, and 10 bases lay outside the gene matches. This CDR3 comprises 15 residues. The germline CDR1 and CDR2 sequences are MNHEY and SMNVEV (reference sequence). The source of this sequence is a human donor in a cohort sampled during active COVID-19. The specimen sequenced was peripheral blood. The chain carries TRBV27 and TRBJ2-7; 7 nucleotides agree with TRBD2. The chain's CDR3 is CASGNREDYSYEQYF. DNA of the CDR3: TGTGCCAGCGGAAACCGGGAGGACTACTCCTACGAGCAGTACTTC.